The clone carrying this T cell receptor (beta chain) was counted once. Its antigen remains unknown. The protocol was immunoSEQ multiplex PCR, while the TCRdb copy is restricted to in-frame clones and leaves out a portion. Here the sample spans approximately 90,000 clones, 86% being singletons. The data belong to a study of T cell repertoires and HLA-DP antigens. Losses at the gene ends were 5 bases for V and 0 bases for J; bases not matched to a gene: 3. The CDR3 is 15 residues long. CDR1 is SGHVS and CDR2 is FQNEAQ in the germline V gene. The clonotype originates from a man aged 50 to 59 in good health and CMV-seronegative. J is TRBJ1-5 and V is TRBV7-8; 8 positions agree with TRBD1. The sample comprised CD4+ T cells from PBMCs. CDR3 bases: TGTGCCAGCAGCGTTGACAGGGGTAGCAATCAGCCCCAGCATTTT. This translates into CASSVDRGSNQPQHF.